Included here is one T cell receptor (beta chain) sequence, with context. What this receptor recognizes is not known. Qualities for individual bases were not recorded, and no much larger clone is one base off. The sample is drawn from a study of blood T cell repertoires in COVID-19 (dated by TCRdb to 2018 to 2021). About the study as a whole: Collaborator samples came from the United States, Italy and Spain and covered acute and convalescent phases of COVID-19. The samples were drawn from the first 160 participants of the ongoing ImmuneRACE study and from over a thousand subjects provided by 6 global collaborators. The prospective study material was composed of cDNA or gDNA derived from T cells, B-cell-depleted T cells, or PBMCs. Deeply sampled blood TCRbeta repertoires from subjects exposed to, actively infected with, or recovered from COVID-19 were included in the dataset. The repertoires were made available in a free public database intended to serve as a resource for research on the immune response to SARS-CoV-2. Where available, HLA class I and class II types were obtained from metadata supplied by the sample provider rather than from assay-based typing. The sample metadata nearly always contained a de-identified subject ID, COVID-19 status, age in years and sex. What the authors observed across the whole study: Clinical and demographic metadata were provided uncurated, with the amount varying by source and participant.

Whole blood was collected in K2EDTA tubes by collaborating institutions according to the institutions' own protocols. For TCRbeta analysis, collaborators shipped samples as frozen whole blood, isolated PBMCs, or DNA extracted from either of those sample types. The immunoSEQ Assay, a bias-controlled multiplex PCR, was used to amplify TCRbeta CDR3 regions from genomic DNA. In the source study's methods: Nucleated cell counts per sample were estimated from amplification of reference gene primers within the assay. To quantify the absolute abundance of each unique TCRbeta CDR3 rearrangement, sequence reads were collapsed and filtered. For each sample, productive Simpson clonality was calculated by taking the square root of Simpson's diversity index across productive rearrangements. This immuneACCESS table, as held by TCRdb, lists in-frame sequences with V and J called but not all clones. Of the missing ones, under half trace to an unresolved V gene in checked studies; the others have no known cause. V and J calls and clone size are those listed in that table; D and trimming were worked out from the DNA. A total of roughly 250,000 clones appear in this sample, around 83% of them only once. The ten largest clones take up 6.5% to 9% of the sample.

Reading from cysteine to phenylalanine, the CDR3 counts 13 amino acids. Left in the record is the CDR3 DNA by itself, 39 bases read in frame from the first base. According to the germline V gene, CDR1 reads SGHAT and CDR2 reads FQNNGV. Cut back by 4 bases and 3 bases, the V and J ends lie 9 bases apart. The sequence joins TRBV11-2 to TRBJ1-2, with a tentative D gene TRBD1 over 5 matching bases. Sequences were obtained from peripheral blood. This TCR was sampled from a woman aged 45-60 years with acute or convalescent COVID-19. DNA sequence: TGTGCCAGCAGCTCCGGGGGGGACTATGGCTACACCTTC. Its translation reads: CASSSGGDYGYTF. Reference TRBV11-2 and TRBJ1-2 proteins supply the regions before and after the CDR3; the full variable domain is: EAGVAQSPRYKIIEKRQSVAFWCNPISGHATLYWYQQILGQGPKLLIQFQNNGVVDDSQLPKDRFSAERLKGVDSTLKIQPAKLEDSAVYLCASSSGGDYGYTFGSGTRLTVV.